The source of this TCR beta chain is a study of blood T cell repertoires in COVID-19. Background on the study: PBMCs, B-cell-depleted T cells, or T cells were the source of the cDNA or gDNA that made up the material.

Across about two dozen US areas, participants ranged in age from about 18 to 90 years. Recovery among Cohort 3 donors was established by two negative PCRs, clearance, or symptom resolution. Original analysis: Nucleated cell number was recorded as an estimate derived from reference gene primer amplification. Using immunoSEQ multiplex PCR, the repertoire was profiled, and TCRdb retains in-frame clones only, with some absent. Clone size and the V and J calls come from that table; the DNA yielded D and trimming. The repertoire holds around 300,000 clones, with 85% to 90% as singletons. The sequence was collected from a woman between 18 and 29 years old who had recovered from COVID-19. Input material: PBMCs or T cells enriched from blood (not recorded which).

This chain's CDR3 is CASSPQPITNYGYTF. The CDR3 DNA follows: TGTGCCAGCAGTCCACAGCCTATCACTAACTATGGCTACACCTTC. This rearrangement joins TRBV28 to TRBJ1-2; D remains ambiguous. Germline CDR1 MDHEN, CDR2 SYDVKM. The CDR3 runs to 15 residues. V was pared by 5 bases and J by 0 bases, with 13 bases between.